The 3 T cell receptor beta chains below were found in one sample sequenced in a study of beta chain features in type 1 diabetes. Study observations and caveats: The study found moderately but significantly shorter TCRB CDR3s in all four CD4+ subsets of Type 1 diabetes patients.

Antigens for these TCRs are unknown. The entirety of the isolated RNA underwent reverse transcription, so expressed TCRB transcripts were sequenced. Here immunoSEQ multiplex PCR was the method, and the copy in TCRdb shows in-frame clones only, minus some. The repertoire holds hundreds of thousands of clones, with 13% as singletons. Sample: naive CD4+ T cells from blood. Every receptor here comes from a man aged 18-30 years with type 1 diabetes.

The CDR3 DNA sequence: TGCAGCGTGGACAGGGGGCAAACAGATACGCAGTATTTT. Amino acids: CSVDRGQTDTQYF. V is TRBV29-1 and J is TRBJ2-3; 11 bases fit TRBD1. The CDR3 sequence is 13 residues long. The junction had 2 bases not matched to a gene; V was cut back by 6 bases and J by 3 bases. The germline gives CDR1 SQVTM, CDR2 ANQGSEA.

This chain joins TRBV11-2 and TRBJ2-5, with TRBD2 matching 8 bases. Germline values: CDR1 SGHAT, CDR2 FQNNGV. The CDR3 has 14 amino acids. With V trimmed by 7 bases and J by 5 bases, 9 bases remained unmatched. The CDR3 protein is CASTLGGGFETQYF. Written as DNA, the CDR3 is TGTGCCAGCACCCTCGGGGGGGGTTTCGAGACCCAGTACTTC.

The chain is built from TRBV30 and TRBJ1-2; D is unresolved. The V gene's germline CDR1 is GTSNPN and CDR2 SVGIG (reference sequence). This CDR3 contains 13 residues. Trimming cost V 3 bases and J 0 bases, with 8 bases left between them. CDR3 bases: TGTGCCTGGAGATTGGCCTCTAACTATGGCTACACCTTC. Residues: CAWRLASNYGYTF.